Listed here are 13 T cell receptor beta chains from one sample, sequenced in a study of cytomegalovirus exposure and HLA in healthy donors. Primers included in the PCR were 60 Vbeta and 13 Jbeta primers. The assay was immunoSEQ multiplex PCR, and TCRdb's table has in-frame clones only and misses some. The sample has under 150,000 clones, around 85% seen once; the top ten hold approximately 8.8%. Sequencing used PBMCs. These TCRs come from a woman aged 45-65 years in good health and CMV-seropositive.

Turning to this clone: At one end the junction does not follow the germline gene, possibly because of a read error. The rearrangement links TRBV7-7 to TRBJ2-5; perhaps TRBD1 as D (5 bases). The CDR3 runs 13 residues. Germline values: CDR1 SSHAT, CDR2 FNYEAQ (reference sequence). CDR3 DNA: TGTGCTAGCAGCCCTGAACCAGGGGAGACCCAGTACTTC. Its protein is CASSPEPGETQYF. The complete variable domain, with remaining parts taken from reference TRBV7-7 and TRBJ2-5, reads GAGVSQSPRYKVTKRGQDVTLRCDPISSHATLYWYQQALGQGPEFLTYFNYEAQPDKSGLPSDRFSAERPEGSISTLTIQRTEQRDSAMYRCASSPEPGETQYFGPGTRLLVL.

This clone appeared a single time. V and J are TRBV19 and TRBJ1-4; 7 nucleotides align to TRBD1. The CDR3 contains 14 residues. Germline V lookup: CDR1 LNHDA, CDR2 SQIVND (reference sequence). V lost 3 bases to trimming and J lost 7 bases; unmatched junction nucleotides: 5. The CDR3 here is CASSITGVSEKLFF. The CDR3 bases are TGTGCCAGTAGTATCACAGGGGTATCTGAAAAACTGTTTTTT.

The V call is TRBV5-4, the J call TRBJ1-2; 8 nucleotides match TRBD1. Germline CDR1 and CDR2: SGHNT and YYREEE (reference sequence). This CDR3 is built from 14 residues. Trimming at V came to 2 bases and at J to 6 bases, leaving 6 bases not matched to a gene. CDR3 region: CASSFGAGGDGYTF. CDR3 DNA: TGTGCCAGCAGCTTTGGGGCAGGGGGCGATGGCTACACCTTC.

V usage is TRBV28 and J usage is TRBJ1-6, with 9 bases lining up with TRBD1. CDR3 length: 15 amino acids. The germline V gene has CDR1 MDHEN and CDR2 SYDVKM. J lost 12 bases, V lost 8 bases, and 14 bases had no gene match. This CDR3 reads CASQTVGQGAGPLHF. The CDR3, as DNA: TGTGCCAGCCAAACAGTGGGACAGGGAGCTGGACCCCTCCACTTT. The variable domain in full, with the rest retrieved from reference TRBV28 and TRBJ1-6, is DVKVTQSSRYLVKRTGEKVFLECVQDMDHENMFWYRQDPGLGLRLIYFSYDVKMKEKGDIPEGYSVSREKKERFSLILESASTNQTSMYLCASQTVGQGAGPLHFGNGTRLTVT.

J is TRBJ2-3 and V is TRBV5-6, with 9 bases identical to TRBD2. Germline loops: CDR1 SGHDT, CDR2 YYEEEE. The CDR3 is 15 amino acids. The V and J ends lost 4 bases and 5 bases, in that order; junction bases with no gene match: 8. The CDR3 protein is CASSPGAGGIDTQYF. Written as DNA, the CDR3 is TGTGCCAGCAGCCCCGGAGCGGGGGGAATAGATACGCAGTATTTT. Complete variable domain (other parts from reference TRBV5-6 and TRBJ2-3): DAGVTQSPTHLIKTRGQQVTLRCSPKSGHDTVSWYQQALGQGPQFIFQYYEEEERQRGNFPDRFSGHQFPNYSSELNVNALLLGDSALYLCASSPGAGGIDTQYFGPGTRLTVL.

The J gene is TRBJ2-5, the V gene TRBV2; perhaps TRBD2 as D (5 bases). The germline CDR1 and CDR2 sequences are SNHLY and FYNNEI. The ends were cut back, 8 bases at V and 3 bases at J, with 7 bases in the middle. The CDR3 totals 11 residues. The CDR3 bases are TGTGCCAGCTTGGAGGAAGAGACCCAGTACTTC. It codes for CASLEEETQYF.

CDR3 DNA sequence: TGTGCCAGCAGCCAGCCAACTAGCACAGATACGCAGTATTTT. This gives the protein CASSQPTSTDTQYF. The chain joins TRBV14 to TRBJ2-3; D is unclear. The CDR3 has 14 amino acids. Looked up from germline, CDR1 is SGHDN and CDR2 is FVKESK. Trimming removed 3 bases from V and 0 bases from J, with 7 bases in between.

The chain couples TRBV7-2 to TRBJ1-2, with no clear D. V lost 5 bases to trimming and J lost 8 bases, with 18 bases between them. The CDR3 has 14 residues. Germline lookup yields CDR1 SGHTA and CDR2 FQGNSA. CDR3 coding DNA: TGTGCCAGCAGCAGTGGAGGGCCCCTCTCGGGCTACACCTTC. This codes for CASSSGGPLSGYTF.

This clone was observed a few times. The rearrangement joins TRBV5-1 to TRBJ2-3; D is possibly TRBD2 (6 bases). Germline values: CDR1 SGHRS, CDR2 YFSETQ. The V end was cut by 0 bases, the J end by 6 bases, with 20 bases between. The CDR3 covers 17 residues. The DNA of the CDR3 is TGCGCCAGCAGCTTGGCGCCCCCGGGACTTCCTTGGGATACGCAGTATTTT. Residues: CASSLAPPGLPWDTQYF.

V and J are TRBV7-9 and TRBJ1-2; no clear D. V lost 5 bases and J 4 bases, leaving 11 bases between the germline ends. There are 13 residues in the CDR3. Germline V gene data show CDR1 as SEHNR and CDR2 as FQNEAQ (reference sequence). This CDR3 reads CASSPIGGYGYTF. The CDR3 DNA is TGTGCCAGCAGCCCGATCGGTGGCTATGGCTACACCTTC.

The gene calls are TRBV7-8 and TRBJ1-1; 7 bases line up with TRBD1. Germline CDR1 and CDR2: SGHVS and FQNEAQ. The V and J ends lost 4 bases and 5 bases, in that order; junction bases with no gene match: 10. The CDR3 covers 15 residues. As DNA, the CDR3 is TGTGCCAGCAGCTCCATCCAAGGGGGCTGGACTGAAGCTTTCTTT. It specifies CASSSIQGGWTEAFF.

The chain joins TRBV7-3 to TRBJ2-5, with 7 bases identical to TRBD2. This CDR3 has 13 amino acids. Germline V lookup: CDR1 SGHTA, CDR2 FQGTGA. V was pared by 4 bases and J by 2 bases, with 1 base of the junction left unmatched. CDR3 nucleotide sequence: TGTGCCAGCAGCTCAGCGGGGCAAGAGACCCAGTACTTC. Amino acid sequence: CASSSAGQETQYF.

The gene calls are TRBV18 and TRBJ2-5, with D unclear. The CDR3 spans 13 residues. Germline V gives CDR1 KGHSH, CDR2 LQKENI. V dropped 2 bases and J dropped 5 bases, with 9 bases sitting between them. The CDR3, as DNA: TGTGCCAGCTCACCAGAGAATTGGGAGACCCAGTACTTC. This sequence encodes CASSPENWETQYF.